This is a list of T cell receptor beta chains from one sample in a study of molecular identifiers for immune sequencing clone quantification. TCRdb analysed the PCR reads with MiXCR anew, one entry per CDR3 protein. The profile covers about 640,000 distinct CDR3 sequences, with approximately 20% appearing a single time and roughly 0.85% taken by the ten largest. Material: naive CD8+ T cells from blood, with Jurkat cell RNA spiked in. The source of these receptors is a human donor in good health. Some libraries in this study had Jurkat cell RNA spiked in. The CDR3 runs from the conserved cysteine through the conserved F or W. The D gene is left open where the match is weak. Only part of the rows carry a size: once, few, many, or a class if the clone is expanded.

cdr3_nt	cdr3_aa	v_call	d_call	clone_size	j_call
TGTGCCTGGAAACCGTCCTCCTACGAGCAGTACTTC	CAWKPSSYEQYF	TRBV30	-	few	TRBJ2-7
TGTGCCAGCAGTTTTATTTTTTCCGGGGCTAACTATGGCTACACCTTC	CASSFIFSGANYGYTF	TRBV28	-	few	TRBJ1-2
TGTGCCAGCGCTGATGTGTTCGGGCTAGCGGGATTTAAATCTCCTCCAGATACGCAGTATTTT	CASADVFGLAGFKSPPDTQYF	TRBV25-1	TRBD2	many	TRBJ2-3
TGTGCCAGCAGCCAACGGACAGGGGGGCGGCCCCTCCACTTT	CASSQRTGGRPLHF	TRBV3-1	TRBD1	-	TRBJ1-6
TGTGCCAGCAGCTTAGTACCCAGGGAGTACTATGGCTACACCTTC	CASSLVPREYYGYTF	TRBV7-8	-	few	TRBJ1-2
TGTGCCAGCAGCTTAGGAGCGGGAGTCAACACCGGGGAGCTGTTTTTT	CASSLGAGVNTGELFF	TRBV7-9	TRBD2	many	TRBJ2-2
TGTGCCAGCGCCCTCGGGACGGCGGGAGGAAACACCATATATTTT	CASALGTAGGNTIYF	TRBV2	-	many	TRBJ1-3
TGTGCCAGCAGTTCCCATGCGGTGGCCCAGTACTTC	CASSSHAVAQYF	TRBV6-5	-	many	TRBJ2-5
TGTGCCAGCAGTATCGTCCCCTCGGGCCTCACAGATACGCAGTATTTT	CASSIVPSGLTDTQYF	TRBV27	-	many	TRBJ2-3
TGTGCCAGCAGCTTGGACGGATCCTACGAGCAGTACTTC	CASSLDGSYEQYF	TRBV5-1	-	many	TRBJ2-7
TGTGCCAGCAGTGCAGGAGCGGGGGGTTTCACCGGGGAGCTGTTTTTT	CASSAGAGGFTGELFF	TRBV2	TRBD2	few	TRBJ2-2
TGTGCCAGCAGCCCCGCGGGGGGAGTTGAGACCCAGTACTTC	CASSPAGGVETQYF	TRBV7-9	TRBD2	many	TRBJ2-5
TGTGCCAGCAGCCCGATAGCGGGGAAGCAAGAGACCCAGTACTTC	CASSPIAGKQETQYF	TRBV5-4	TRBD2	many	TRBJ2-5
TGTGCCAGCAGTCACGGGACAGAAACCTACAATGAGCAGTTCTTC	CASSHGTETYNEQFF	TRBV2	TRBD1	-	TRBJ2-1
TGCGCCAGCAACCAAGATCCGGGGAGAAATCAGCCCCAGCATTTT	CASNQDPGRNQPQHF	TRBV4-3	-	-	TRBJ1-5
TGTGCCAGCAGCCAAGTTGGGGCGGCCACTGAAGCTTTCTTT	CASSQVGAATEAFF	TRBV3-2	-	-	TRBJ1-1
TGTGCCAGCAGTTTTACAGTAGCGGGAGTCCCCGGGGAGCTGTTTTTT	CASSFTVAGVPGELFF	TRBV27	TRBD2	many	TRBJ2-2
TGTGCCAGCAGTTCGGACAACCACTACGAGCAGTACTTC	CASSSDNHYEQYF	TRBV6-5	-	many	TRBJ2-7
TGTGCCAGCACACGACCGGGACTGTACACCGGGGAGCTGTTTTTT	CASTRPGLYTGELFF	TRBV7-2	-	many	TRBJ2-2
TGCGCCAGCAGCCAAGATCGGGCCGGATTTAACTATGGCTACACCTTC	CASSQDRAGFNYGYTF	TRBV4-3	-	many	TRBJ1-2
TGTGCCAGCACCCCCTCCAGACACGTTCAAGAGACCCAGTACTTC	CASTPSRHVQETQYF	TRBV27	-	many	TRBJ2-5
TGTGCCAGCAGACAGGGGGTTATGTGGGGCTACACCTTC	CASRQGVMWGYTF	TRBV6-5	TRBD1	many	TRBJ1-2
TGCGCCAGCAGCCGTATTTGGGGGTCGACCTACAATGAGCAGTTCTTC	CASSRIWGSTYNEQFF	TRBV4-3	-	-	TRBJ2-1
TGCGCCAGCAGCCAAGATGCTGGCGGGGGAGCCTACGAGCAGTACTTC	CASSQDAGGGAYEQYF	TRBV4-1	TRBD2	many	TRBJ2-7
TGTGCCAGCAGGAACAGGGTAGCTCAGCCCCAGCATTTT	CASRNRVAQPQHF	TRBV28	-	many	TRBJ1-5
TGTGCCAGCAGCGGCAACACAGATACGCAGTATTTT	CASSGNTDTQYF	TRBV9	-	many	TRBJ2-3
TGTGCCATCAGTGGCCGGGACAGGGGCGATAGGGAGCAGTACTTC	CAISGRDRGDREQYF	TRBV10-3	TRBD1	many	TRBJ2-7
TGTGCCAGCAGCTTCGGAGGGGGCAGCTACGGGCAGTACTTC	CASSFGGGSYGQYF	TRBV5-3	-	-	TRBJ2-7
TGTGCCAGCAGCCCGGGACAGGGAATGTATACGCAGCATTTT	CASSPGQGMYTQHF	TRBV28	TRBD1	-	TRBJ1-5
TGTGCCAGCAGCGGGGGACATTTAGCGGGGGCGGCAGATACGCAGTATTTT	CASSGGHLAGAADTQYF	TRBV9	TRBD2	many	TRBJ2-3
TGTGCCAGCACCCGAGGGACTAGCGGGAACTACGAGCAGTACTTC	CASTRGTSGNYEQYF	TRBV7-2	TRBD2	-	TRBJ2-7
TGCAGCGTGCAGGGGCCCTACAATGAGCAGCTCTTC	CSVQGPYNEQLF	TRBV29-1	-	-	TRBJ2-1
TGTGCCAGCAGTTACTCTGCGGGAGCGGGTGAGCAGTTCTTC	CASSYSAGAGEQFF	TRBV6-5	TRBD2	many	TRBJ2-1
TGCAGTGGGGCCCTTAACACTGAAGCTTTCTTT	CSGALNTEAFF	TRBV20-1	-	many	TRBJ1-1
TGTGCCAGCAGCTTGATCAGGGGCACTGAAGCTTTCTTT	CASSLIRGTEAFF	TRBV5-5	-	many	TRBJ1-1
TGCGCCAGCAGCCTAGCGGGGACTGGAAACACCATATATTTT	CASSLAGTGNTIYF	TRBV4-3	-	many	TRBJ1-3
TGTGCCACCGGAGGCGCGGGAGGCAATGAGCAGTTCTTC	CATGGAGGNEQFF	TRBV24-1	TRBD2	-	TRBJ2-1
TGCAGTGCTAGAGATGGGGGTACCGAGACCCAGTACTTC	CSARDGGTETQYF	TRBV20-1	-	many	TRBJ2-5
TGTGCCTGGAGACCCCCTTACGAGGCCGAGCAGTACTTC	CAWRPPYEAEQYF	TRBV30	-	many	TRBJ2-7
TGTGCCAGCAGCGCCGAGAGGACTAGCGGGTTCCTTGTCGCGAACACCGGGGAGCTGTTTTTT	CASSAERTSGFLVANTGELFF	TRBV9	TRBD2	few	TRBJ2-2
TGTGCCAGCAGCCATTCCCTAGCGGGGGGTGACTACGAGCAGTACTTC	CASSHSLAGGDYEQYF	TRBV7-9	TRBD2	many	TRBJ2-7
TGTGCCAGCAGTTTACACAGTTTGGAGACCCAGTGCTTC	CASSLHSLETQCF	TRBV12-3/TRBV12-4	-	-	TRBJ2-5
TGTGCCAGGAAAATTTATTGGGGGGACCAAGAGACCCAGTACTTC	CARKIYWGDQETQYF	TRBV27	-	many	TRBJ2-5
TGTGCCAGCAGTCATAGCAGGAGTCGCAATGAGCAGTTCTTC	CASSHSRSRNEQFF	TRBV27	-	-	TRBJ2-1
TGCGCCAGCAGCATCAGGTCCAGCTCCTACAATGAGCAGTTCTTC	CASSIRSSSYNEQFF	TRBV5-1	-	many	TRBJ2-1
TGTGCCAGCACTCCTGGAGGGGGCGCAGAGACCCAGTACTTC	CASTPGGGAETQYF	TRBV6-2/TRBV6-3	-	few	TRBJ2-5
TGTGCCAGCAGTTATACAAGAAGGACAGGGGAGGACTATGGCCACACCTTC	CASSYTRRTGEDYGHTF	TRBV6-2/TRBV6-3	TRBD1	-	TRBJ1-2
TGCGCCAGCAGCCAAGAATGGAGGGGGAGGAATCAGCCCCAGCATTTT	CASSQEWRGRNQPQHF	TRBV4-3	-	many	TRBJ1-5
TGTGCCAGCAGTATTCTAGCGGGAGGGTCCAATGAGCAGTTCTTC	CASSILAGGSNEQFF	TRBV27	TRBD2	few	TRBJ2-1
TGTGCCAGCAGTTTATGGGGACGGACGAACACTGAAGCTTTCTTT	CASSLWGRTNTEAFF	TRBV28	-	few	TRBJ1-1
TGTGCCAGCAGTTTAGGGTACGGTGCAACTAATGAAAGACTGTTTTTT	CASSLGYGATNERLFF	TRBV28	-	-	TRBJ1-4
TGTGCTAGTGGTTTGGTAGCCGGGGGCTATGGCTACACCTTC	CASGLVAGGYGYTF	TRBV12-5	-	-	TRBJ1-2
TGCGCCAGCAGCCCAAAGAGGGGGTCCACTGAAGCTTTCTTT	CASSPKRGSTEAFF	TRBV4-1	-	many	TRBJ1-1
TGCGCCAGCAGCCAAGAGACAGCGACCTACAATGAGCAGTTCTTC	CASSQETATYNEQFF	TRBV4-3	-	many	TRBJ2-1
TGTGCCAGCAGCTTGGGGGCAAACAGACCTAATAATTCACCCCTCCACTTT	CASSLGANRPNNSPLHF	TRBV5-6	-	-	TRBJ1-6